Listed below are T cell receptor beta chains from one sample, sequenced in a study of T cell changes during pregnancy in multiple sclerosis. Clones were read by immunoSEQ multiplex PCR, and TCRdb kept only the in-frame ones, dropping some. Here the sample spans 57,000 or so clones, 80% to 95% being singletons. The sample was peripheral blood, taken after pregnancy. The receptors originated from a female donor in good health, enrolled as a control in a pregnancy study. Each CDR3 is given with its conserved first and last residue. A D gene is named only where the DNA matches it firmly. For some rows the clone size is stated as once, few or many, or as a class when expanded; others skip it.

>.|TRBD2|TRBV7-2|TRBJ2-7
TGTGCCAGCAGCTTAGTAGGACTAGGGACCTACGAGCAGTACTTC
CASSLVGLGTYEQYF
>.|.|TRBV7-3|TRBJ2-2
TGTGCCAGCAGCCAGGTTTTGGGAGGGGGCACCGGGGAGCTGTTTTTT
CASSQVLGGGTGELFF
>.|.|TRBV7-2|TRBJ1-1
TGTGCCAGCAGCTTAGTACCGGGGGGGTTAAACACTGAAGCTTTCTTT
CASSLVPGGLNTEAFF
>.|TRBD1|TRBV5-6|TRBJ1-2
TGTGCCAGCAGCGGAATCTACAGGGGGCAAGGCTACACCTTC
CASSGIYRGQGYTF
>.|TRBD1|TRBV5-4|TRBJ1-5
TGTGCCAGCAGCTTGGGACAGGGATCAGCCCAGCATTTT
CASSLGQGSAQHF
>.|.|TRBV6-6|TRBJ1-1
TGTGCCAGCACCTTAAAGGGGGTAACCACTGAAGCTTTCTTT
CASTLKGVTTEAFF
>.|.|TRBV6-1|TRBJ2-7
TGTGCCAGCAGGTCGGCAGGTGTTCTCTACGAGCAGTACTTC
CASRSAGVLYEQYF
>.|TRBD1|TRBV5-6|TRBJ1-2
TGTGCCAGCAGCTTAAACAGGGGGGATGGCTACACCTTC
CASSLNRGDGYTF
>.|TRBD1|TRBV7-2|TRBJ2-7
TGTGCCAGCAGTGTTGCCGGGACAGAGACCTACGAGCAGTACTTC
CASSVAGTETYEQYF
>.|.|TRBV7-3|TRBJ2-3
TGTGCCAGCAGTTCCTCCCTATTGGAGGAGCAGTATTTT
CASSSSLLEEQYF
>.|.|TRBV2|TRBJ1-2
TGTGCCAGCAGTGTTGAGGGTAGGGCCAACTATGGCTACACCTTC
CASSVEGRANYGYTF
>.|.|TRBV13|TRBJ2-2
TGTGCCAGCAGCTACCGACAGGCACGGGGCACCGGGGAGCTGTTTTTT
CASSYRQARGTGELFF
>.|.|TRBV6-1|TRBJ1-1
TGTGCCAGCAGTGAAGCGCCCCGAGAGGGAGGCACTGAAGCTTTCTTT
CASSEAPREGGTEAFF
>.|TRBD1|TRBV2|TRBJ1-2
TGTGCCAGCAGGCCGACGGGACAGCACTATGGCTACACCTTC
CASRPTGQHYGYTF
>.|TRBD1|TRBV30|TRBJ2-5
TGTGCCTGGAGTGTACTGGACAGGGAGGAGACCCAGTACTTC
CAWSVLDREETQYF
>.|TRBD1|TRBV18|TRBJ1-1
TGTGCCAGCCAGACAGGGTTGGACACTGAAGCTTTCTTT
CASQTGLDTEAFF
>.|.|TRBV29-1|TRBJ2-5
TGCAGCGTGGTCAGGGGATCCCGAGAGACCCAGTACTTC
CSVVRGSRETQYF
>.|.|TRBV7-2|TRBJ1-5
TGTGCCAGCGGGGGGGTTGATCAGCCCCAGCATTTT
CASGGVDQPQHF
>.|TRBD1|TRBV15|TRBJ2-7
TGTGCCACCAGCAGAGATAAAGAGACAGGGGGCTTACGCGACGAGCAGTACTTC
CATSRDKETGGLRDEQYF
>.|.|TRBV7-2|TRBJ1-2
TGTGCCAGCAGCACCGGGCTAGGGGGTATCGGCTACACCTTC
CASSTGLGGIGYTF
>once|.|TRBV4-3|TRBJ2-2
TGCGCCAGCAGCCAAGATTATGGAGGGTCGGGGACCGGGGAGCTGTTTTTT
CASSQDYGGSGTGELFF
>.|.|TRBV28|TRBJ2-2
TGTGCCAGCAGTTTATTCGCCCCTTCGGGGACCGGGGAGCTGTTTTTT
CASSLFAPSGTGELFF
>once|.|TRBV5-6|TRBJ1-2
TGTGCCAGCAGCTCGCAGGGAGGGGGCTACACCTTC
CASSSQGGGYTF
>.|TRBD1|TRBV10-3|TRBJ2-7
TGTGCCATCAGTGACGGGACAGGATCCTACGAGCAGTACTTC
CAISDGTGSYEQYF